The 20 T cell receptor beta chains below all came from one sample that was sequenced in a study of T-cell memory formation after mild COVID-19. MiXCR, run by TCRdb on the 5' RACE reads, gives a single entry per CDR3 protein. The data contain 300,000 to 350,000 distinct CDR3 sequences, 10% to 15% of them singletons. Sequences were obtained from PBMCs or a T cell subset sorted from them (not recorded which). The source of these receptors is a man aged 18 to 29 who had mild COVID-19 (a few samples of this study predate the infection). Cell type and time point are not known.

V usage is TRBV6-5 and J usage is TRBJ1-5; maybe TRBD1 (5 bases). V lost 8 bases and J 2 bases, leaving 16 bases between the germline ends. This CDR3 is built from 15 residues. Looked up from germline, CDR1 is MNHEY and CDR2 is SVGAGI. The CDR3 region is CASHRSGIGNQPQHF. The CDR3 coding sequence is TGTGCCAGCCACAGGTCGGGGATTGGCAATCAGCCCCAGCATTTT.

In this sample, this clonotype turned up many times. The V and J genes are TRBV20-1 and TRBJ1-2, with a possible D match to TRBD1 (6 bases). The CDR3 contains 13 residues. The germline CDR1 and CDR2 sequences are DFQATT and SNEGSKA (reference sequence). The ends were cut back, 2 bases at V and 5 bases at J, with 12 bases in the middle. CDR3 sequence: CSARTGAQYGYTF. DNA for the CDR3: TGCAGTGCTAGAACGGGGGCGCAATATGGCTACACCTTC.

This clonotype was detected a few times. The chain employs TRBV27 and TRBJ2-7, with 10 positions matching TRBD2. The CDR3 loop spans 15 amino acids. Looked up from germline, CDR1 is MNHEY and CDR2 is SMNVEV (reference sequence). Trimming took 1 base from V and 2 from J; bases not matched to a gene: 2. In DNA form, the CDR3 reads TGTGCCAGCAGTTTATTAGCGGGGGGCACCTACGAGCAGTACTTC. This encodes CASSLLAGGTYEQYF.

This clonotype was detected a few times. The chain has TRBV7-2 and TRBJ1-1; D gene unclear. Trimming cost V 1 base and J 4 bases, with 10 bases left between them. The CDR3 runs to 14 residues. CDR1 SGHTA and CDR2 FQGNSA come from the germline V gene. In DNA, the CDR3 is TGTGCCAGCAGCTTAGAAGTGAGTGGCACTGAAGCTTTCTTT. Encoded protein: CASSLEVSGTEAFF.

This clonotype was seen only a few times. The chain links TRBV4-2 to TRBJ2-7; D is unresolved. Trimming pared 3 bases from V and 0 bases from J, leaving 18 bases between. Germline V gene data show CDR1 as LGHNA and CDR2 as YNFKEQ. The CDR3 is 17 amino acids. CDR3 amino acids: CASSQATGLIGSYEQYF. The CDR3 DNA is TGTGCCAGCAGCCAGGCTACCGGGCTAATAGGCTCCTACGAGCAGTACTTC.

The V gene is TRBV5-1, the J gene TRBJ2-1; no clear D gene. The CDR3 has 13 amino acids. Deletions cut 1 base from V and 5 bases from J, with 7 bases between. Germline V CDR1 and CDR2: SGHRS, YFSETQ. In DNA form, the CDR3 reads TGCGCCAGCAGCTTGAGGCGGAACAATGAGCAGTTCTTC. This codes for CASSLRRNNEQFF.

This clonotype was counted between two and nine times. The gene calls are TRBV20-1 and TRBJ2-3; possibly TRBD1 for D (6 bases). Germline lookup yields CDR1 DFQATT and CDR2 SNEGSKA (reference sequence). Trimming took 1 base from V and 4 from J, leaving 12 bases between them. This CDR3 spans 14 amino acids. CDR3 coding DNA: TGCAGTGCTAGAGTTGCCAGGGGCGCAGATACGCAGTATTTT. Its protein is CSARVARGADTQYF.

This chain joins TRBV5-1 and TRBJ1-4; maybe TRBD1 (6 bases). The CDR3 spans 13 residues. Trimming shortened V by 3 bases and J by 8 bases, and 11 bases separated the two germline ends. Germline V gene data show CDR1 as SGHRS and CDR2 as YFSETQ. CDR3 in DNA: TGCGCCAGCAGCTACAGGGTACGGGAAAAACTGTTTTTT. Translated: CASSYRVREKLFF.

This rearrangement joins TRBV30 to TRBJ1-4, with D tentatively TRBD1 (5 bases). CDR3 length: 14 residues. CDR1 is GTSNPN and CDR2 is SVGIG in the germline V gene (reference sequence). The V gene lost 6 bases and the J gene lost 3 bases, with 14 bases spanning the gap. The CDR3 DNA reads as TGTGCCTGTGCCATCGGGACCTCTAATGAAAAACTGTTTTTT. Translated: CACAIGTSNEKLFF.

The chain couples TRBV6-2 or TRBV6-3 to TRBJ2-7; D call uncertain. CDR1 is MNHEY, CDR2 SVGEGT, per germline. The CDR3 is made up of 17 amino acids. Trimming cost V 5 bases and J 0 bases, with 20 bases left between them. CDR3 in DNA: TGTGCCAGCAGTCAAGGTTTAGCTGGCGGTGGCTCCTACGAGCAGTACGTC. Translating gives CASSQGLAGGGSYEQYV.

In its sample, this clonotype was seen a few times. The J gene is TRBJ2-3, the V gene TRBV27; 7 bases match TRBD1. The CDR3 extends over 15 amino acids. Looked up from germline, CDR1 is MNHEY and CDR2 is SMNVEV (reference sequence). J lost 2 bases, V lost 3 bases, and 5 bases had no gene match. This chain's CDR3 is CASSFWDRVTDTQYF. The DNA of the CDR3 is TGTGCCAGCAGTTTTTGGGACAGAGTCACAGATACGCAGTATTTT.

J is TRBJ1-4 and V is TRBV18; D is possibly TRBD1 (6 bases). Germline CDR1 is KGHSH and CDR2 is LQKENI. Between the trimmed V and J ends, which lost 4 bases and 5 bases, there was a span of 11 bases. The CDR3 is 14 amino acids. CDR3 protein: CASSQNQGNEKLFF. For the CDR3, the DNA is TGTGCCAGCTCACAGAATCAGGGGAATGAAAAACTGTTTTTT.

J is TRBJ1-5 and V is TRBV10-3; D is unclear. This CDR3 is built from 16 residues. V lost 0 bases and J 0 bases, leaving 9 bases between the germline ends. Germline CDR1 and CDR2: ENHRY and SYGVKD. CDR3 loop: CAISESAVNSNQPQHF. CDR3 nucleotide sequence: TGTGCCATCAGTGAGTCGGCTGTAAATAGCAATCAGCCCCAGCATTTT.

This clonotype was observed many times. The chain has TRBV12-3 or TRBV12-4 and TRBJ2-2; TRBD2 matches at 9 bases. V trimming: 5 bases; J trimming: 7 bases; junction bases outside the gene matches: 17. This CDR3 has 18 residues. The CDR3 DNA follows: TGTGCCAGCAGTGCCGCGACTTTGCGGGGGGGCCTCGGCGGGGAGCTGTTTTTT. Translated, it gives CASSAATLRGGLGGELFF.

As concerns this clonotype: A junction end diverges from the germline sequence, so it may reflect a read error. V gene TRBV4-3 combines with J gene TRBJ2-1; 7 nucleotides match TRBD1. The CDR3 spans 13 residues. In germline, CDR1 is LGHNA, CDR2 YSLEER. CDR3 amino acids: CASSLGGRDEQFF. In DNA form, the CDR3 reads TGTGCCAGCAGCTTAGGGGGCCGAGATGAGCAGTTCTTC.

The V and J genes are TRBV6-5 and TRBJ2-6, with 10 bases that match TRBD1. This CDR3 has 15 amino acids. The germline CDR1 and CDR2 sequences are MNHEY and SVGAGI. Trimming at V came to 0 bases and at J to 14 bases, leaving 7 bases not matched to a gene. CDR3 bases: TGTGCCAGCAGTTACTCGGTGGGGACAGGGGCCCTCCTGACTTTC. Translation gives CASSYSVGTGALLTF.

The rearrangement links TRBV30 to TRBJ2-3; D gene ambiguous. The ends were cut back, 5 bases at V and 2 bases at J, with 17 bases in the middle. The CDR3 is 15 amino acids. The V gene's germline CDR1 is GTSNPN and CDR2 SVGIG (reference sequence). The CDR3 sequence is CAWGQKQPPTDTQYF. The CDR3 DNA reads TGTGCCTGGGGTCAGAAGCAGCCACCCACAGATACGCAGTATTTT.

The chain employs TRBV6-2 or TRBV6-3 and TRBJ2-7; TRBD1 agrees at 7 bases. V gave up 6 bases and J gave up 4 bases; unmatched junction bases: 18. The CDR3 sequence is 17 residues long. Germline V gene lookup returns CDR1 MNHEY and CDR2 SVGEGT. This CDR3 is CASRPRIGTALFYEQYF. Written as DNA, the CDR3 is TGTGCCAGCAGGCCCAGAATCGGGACAGCACTTTTTTACGAGCAGTACTTC.

V usage is TRBV12-3 or TRBV12-4 and J usage is TRBJ2-7, with a weak D call TRBD2 (5 bases). This CDR3 region has 13 residues. With 7 bases removed from V and 1 base from J, the gap between germline ends came to 11 bases. In DNA, the CDR3 is TGTGCCAGCACCCGGGGTGGTTCCTACGAGCAGTACTTC. Amino acids: CASTRGGSYEQYF.

The rearrangement links TRBV4-1 to TRBJ2-7, with 8 nucleotides matching TRBD1. After removal of 7 bases from V and 9 bases from J, the junction contained 14 bases not matched to a gene. Germline CDR1 reads MGHRA; CDR2 reads YSYEKL. CDR3 length: 14 amino acids. Here the CDR3 DNA reads TGCGCCAGCACCCCCCGGACAGGGCTTGAGGGGCAGTACTTC. It translates to CASTPRTGLEGQYF.